This T cell receptor (beta chain) was observed in a study of T cells after yellow fever vaccination. Study-level points and caveats: Faster peaking, at day 5 versus 15, marked a secondary response that was weaker.

This clonotype was counted between two and nine times. What it recognizes is unknown. The CDR3 consists of 14 residues. Trimming took 5 bases from V and 2 from J, leaving 13 bases between them. Germline loops: CDR1 SGHVS, CDR2 FQNEAQ. TCRdb reprocessed the 5' RACE reads via MiXCR and lists one record per CDR3 protein. This sample carries about 550,000 distinct CDR3 sequences, roughly 21% of them seen once, and the ten largest clones take about 13%. V gene TRBV7-8 combines with J gene TRBJ2-7, with D tentatively TRBD1 (6 bases). The sequencing used PBMCs, collected 15 days after the yellow fever booster vaccination. This sequence was found in a young man who received the YFV17D yellow fever vaccine. CDR3 in amino acids: CASSHRQATYEQYF. CDR3 in DNA: TGTGCCAGCAGCCACAGACAGGCAACCTACGAGCAGTACTTC.